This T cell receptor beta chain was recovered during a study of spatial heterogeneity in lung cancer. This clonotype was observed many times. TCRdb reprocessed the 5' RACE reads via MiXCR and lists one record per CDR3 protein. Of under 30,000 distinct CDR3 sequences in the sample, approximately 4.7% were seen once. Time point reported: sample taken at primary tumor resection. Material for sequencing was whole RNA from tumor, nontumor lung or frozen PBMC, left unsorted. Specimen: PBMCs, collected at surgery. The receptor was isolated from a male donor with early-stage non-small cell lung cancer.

The CDR3 DNA sequence: TGTGCCAGCAGCTTAGGAGTAGCGGGGGGCGAAGAGACCCAGTACTTC. Translating it yields CASSLGVAGGEETQYF. This chain links TRBV7-2 with TRBJ2-5; 10 bases fit TRBD2. CDR3 length: 16 residues. Germline loops: CDR1 SGHTA, CDR2 FQGNSA. V lost 1 base to trimming and J lost 3 bases; unmatched junction nucleotides: 5. Combining the CDR3 with reference TRBV7-2 and TRBJ2-5 gives the whole variable domain GAGVSQSPSNKVTEKGKDVELRCDPISGHTALYWYRQSLGQGLEFLIYFQGNSAPDKSGLPSDRFSAERTGGSVSTLTIQRTQQEDSAVYLCASSLGVAGGEETQYFGPGTRLLVL.